Detailed here is one T cell receptor beta chain. The antigen is not known. TCRdb's table, derived via immunoSEQ multiplex PCR, lists solely in-frame clones and lacks some. The data contain 95,000 to 100,000 clones, around nine tenths of them singletons. This entry comes from a study of PD-L1 blockade in urothelial cancer. Looking at the study overall: Bladder-origin urothelial cancer in males covered about 90% of the roughly 30 patients. Chemotherapy regimens numbering 0 to 3 had been given to patients. T cells numbered a median of 141,255 in the blood samples. Whole-study results and caveats: Durable benefit accompanied greater 3-week expansion of tumor-associated blood clones.

As to time point: pretreatment peripheral blood. Trimming at V came to 4 bases and at J to 5 bases, leaving 12 bases not matched to a gene. CDR1 SGHRS and CDR2 YFSETQ come from the germline V gene. The CDR3 extends over 15 amino acids. The source material was PBMCs, sampled around atezolizumab (anti-PD-L1) treatment. This receptor was taken from a man aged 55 to 70 with urothelial cancer. This chain joins TRBV5-1 and TRBJ2-7; TRBD1 matches at 7 bases. CDR3 DNA sequence: TGCGCCAGCAGCAACAGAGGGGGCGAACAAGACGAGCAGTACTTC. Translating it yields CASSNRGGEQDEQYF.